The clone carrying this T cell receptor (beta chain) appeared once. Its matching antigen is unknown. Data came from immunoSEQ multiplex PCR; TCRdb stores just in-frame clones and leaves some out. Here the sample spans 2 million or so clones, around 95% being singletons. This sample was included in a study of shared clonotypes between healthy human individuals. Study context: A donor's plate count was three for CD4 naive and three for CD4 memory; CD8 naive had two and CD8 memory one. Study findings and constraints: Expectations were that clonotype sharing among donors would be affected by sequencing depth. A handful of donors held roughly 5% of naive CD4 clonotypes in common.

CDR3 length: 15 amino acids. The V segment lost 4 bases and the J segment 1 base; nucleotides outside the gene matches: 5. Germline CDR1 is MNHEY and CDR2 is SMNVEV (reference sequence). The material sequenced was naive CD4+ T cells sorted from blood. Specified subset: CD45RA+ positively selected. The chain is built from TRBV27 and TRBJ1-1; 8 nucleotides align to TRBD1. This sequence originates from a man younger than 35 in good health. Here the CDR3 reads CASSSGQVRNTEAFF. CDR3 in DNA: TGTGCCAGCAGTTCGGGACAGGTCAGGAACACTGAAGCTTTCTTT.